A selection of T cell receptor beta chains follows, all from one sample in a study of blood T cell repertoires in COVID-19. This table comes from immunoSEQ multiplex PCR, and its TCRdb copy is limited to in-frame clones, with some not included. The table shows 85,000 to 130,000 clones, with around 80% occurring only once. The sequenced sample was peripheral blood. These receptors all stem from a woman aged 55-69 years with acute or convalescent COVID-19. The CDR3 runs from the conserved cysteine through the conserved F or W. D genes are given only for firm matches. The listing skips clone size in some rows; elsewhere it reads once, few, many or a size class.

D gene	J gene	V gene	clone size	CDR3 DNA	CDR3 protein
TRBD2	TRBJ2-1	TRBV5-1	.	TGCGCCAGCAGACCGGACACACTAGCGGGAGCCGGTAATGAGCAGTTCTTC	CASRPDTLAGAGNEQFF
TRBD2	TRBJ2-3	TRBV5-8	.	TGTGCCAGTACAAGAGGTACTAGCGGGAGTCTGTCAGATACGCAGTATTTT	CASTRGTSGSLSDTQYF
TRBD1	TRBJ1-4	TRBV28	.	TGTGCCAGCAGCTTGGACAGGGGGCGTGAAAAACTGTTTTTT	CASSLDRGREKLFF
TRBD1	TRBJ2-5	TRBV5-1	once	TGCGCCAGCAGCTTAGGACAGGGTAGGGAACAAGAGACCCAGTACTTC	CASSLGQGREQETQYF
TRBD2	TRBJ2-1	TRBV15	.	TGTGCCACCAGCAGTCCCTCCTACGGGCGGGGGATCTCCTACAATGAGCAGTTCTTC	CATSSPSYGRGISYNEQFF
TRBD1	TRBJ1-2	TRBV6-6	once	TGTGCCAGCAGTCGACAGACAGGGGAGGTAAACTATGGCTACACCTTC	CASSRQTGEVNYGYTF
TRBD2	TRBJ2-1	TRBV6-5	.	TGTGCCAGCTTAGGGCGGGGGGTCTCCTACAATGAGCAGTTCTTC	CASLGRGVSYNEQFF
.	TRBJ2-2	TRBV7-6	few	TGTGCCAGCAGCTTAGCCGCCAGGGACACCGGGGAGCTGTTTTTT	CASSLAARDTGELFF
TRBD1	TRBJ2-1	TRBV7-8	.	TGTGCCAGCAGCTTAGCCGTGGGACAACAGGGGAATGAGCAGTTCTTC	CASSLAVGQQGNEQFF
.	TRBJ1-1	TRBV7-9	.	TGTGCCAGCAGCCCCCTCGGGGACACTGAAGCTTTCTTT	CASSPLGDTEAFF
.	TRBJ1-4	TRBV5-1	.	TGCGCCAGCAGCTTCGCCAGCGAAGCTGAAAAACTGTTTTTT	CASSFASEAEKLFF
TRBD2	TRBJ2-7	TRBV5-4	.	TGTGCCAGCAGCGCTGGGACTAGCGGGGGGGCTCTCTCCGAGCAGTACTTC	CASSAGTSGGALSEQYF
.	TRBJ1-1	TRBV20-1	.	TGCAGTGCGGTAACAGGGCCTGAAGCTTTCTTT	CSAVTGPEAFF
TRBD2	TRBJ2-1	TRBV9	once	TGTGCCAGCAGCGTAAGCGGGAGCTCCTACAATGAGCAGTTCTTC	CASSVSGSSYNEQFF
.	TRBJ1-1	TRBV28	.	TGTGCCAGCAGTCAAACAGGGCTCACTGAAGCTTTCTTT	CASSQTGLTEAFF
.	TRBJ2-1	TRBV3-1/TRBV3-2	.	TGTGCCAGCAGCCAAGTACAGCCAGACAATGAGCAGTTCTTC	CASSQVQPDNEQFF
TRBD2	TRBJ2-7	TRBV6-5	many	TGTGCCAGCAGCGATCGACTAGCGGGAGCCTACGAGCAGTACTTC	CASSDRLAGAYEQYF
.	TRBJ2-4	TRBV23-1	.	TGCGCCAGCAGTCAAGAACGCCCTACTAGTGAGAGGAACATTCAGTACTTC	CASSQERPTSERNIQYF
TRBD2	TRBJ2-3	TRBV9	.	TGTGCCAGCAGCGGAATAGCGGGAGGGCCGGGTACAGATACGCAGTATTTT	CASSGIAGGPGTDTQYF
.	TRBJ2-5	TRBV29-1	.	TGCAGCGTTGAACTCGCGACAGGAACCCAGTACTTC	CSVELATGTQYF
TRBD2	TRBJ2-7	TRBV10-1	.	TGCGCCAGCAGTGACCGCGGGACTAGCGGGGGGGCCTCGCCGGGCGAGCAGTACTTC	CASSDRGTSGGASPGEQYF
.	TRBJ1-2	TRBV2	.	TGTGCCAGCAGTGGCTCAGGCTATGGCTACACCTTC	CASSGSGYGYTF
.	TRBJ2-1	TRBV13	.	TGTGCCAGCAGCTTCGGTCCGGGGATCTACAATGAGCAGTTCTTC	CASSFGPGIYNEQFF
.	TRBJ2-3	TRBV25-1	.	TGTGCCAGCCAAAATAGCACAGATACGCAGTATTTT	CASQNSTDTQYF
.	TRBJ1-1	TRBV19	.	TGTGCCAGTAGTATACTAGGGGCTGAAGCTTTCTTT	CASSILGAEAFF
TRBD2	TRBJ2-7	TRBV20-1	.	TGCAGTGCTAGTAGTCTAGCGGGACCCTACGAGCAGTACTTC	CSASSLAGPYEQYF
TRBD1	TRBJ2-3	TRBV2	.	TGTGCCAGCAGTGGACAGGGGGGAACAGATACGCAGTATTTT	CASSGQGGTDTQYF
TRBD2	TRBJ2-3	TRBV14	.	TGTGCCAGCAGCCCCTGGACTAGCGGGGGGAACACAGATACGCAGTATTTT	CASSPWTSGGNTDTQYF
TRBD1	TRBJ2-2	TRBV5-1	.	TGCGCCAGCAGCTTGGGACAGGGGGCTGTAGGGGAGCTGTTTTTT	CASSLGQGAVGELFF
.	TRBJ2-5	TRBV28	.	TGTGCCAGCAGTTTCGCGGGAGAGACCCAGTACTTC	CASSFAGETQYF
.	TRBJ2-2	TRBV7-6	.	TGTGCCAGCAGCTCCCAACAGGGTTGGACCGGGGAGCTGTTTTTT	CASSSQQGWTGELFF
.	TRBJ1-1	TRBV7-2	.	TGTGCCAGCAGCATATCGTTGCGTTATGAAGCTTTCTTT	CASSISLRYEAFF
TRBD1	TRBJ2-7	TRBV19	.	TGTGCCAGTAGTATAATCTGGACAGGGCCCTACGAGCAGTACTTC	CASSIIWTGPYEQYF
.	TRBJ1-1	TRBV29-1	.	TGCAGCGTTTTACAGGGTTGGCCTGAAGCTTTCTTT	CSVLQGWPEAFF
TRBD1	TRBJ1-4	TRBV2	.	TGTGCCAGCAGGGGACAGGCTAATGAAAAACTGTTTTTT	CASRGQANEKLFF
.	TRBJ2-1	TRBV23-1	.	TGCGCCAGCAGTCTATGCAGGGCTGATGAGCAGTTCTTC	CASSLCRADEQFF
.	TRBJ1-1	TRBV6-5	.	TGTGCCAGCACTCTTATAACTGAAGCTTTCTTT	CASTLITEAFF
.	TRBJ1-1	TRBV7-7	.	TGTGCCAGCAGCCCGGACAGTTACACTGAAGCTTTCTTT	CASSPDSYTEAFF
TRBD2	TRBJ2-7	TRBV7-9	once	TGTGCCAGCAGGGGGGGGACGGCTTCCTACGAGCAGTACTTC	CASRGGTASYEQYF
.	TRBJ2-7	TRBV11-2	once	TGTGCCAGCAGCTTACATGCCCCCGGCGAGCAGTACTTC	CASSLHAPGEQYF
.	TRBJ1-6	TRBV7-9	.	TGTGCCAGCAGCTTAGATAGCATGCCCCTCCACTTT	CASSLDSMPLHF
TRBD2	TRBJ2-2	TRBV30	.	TGTGCCTGGCGCGGGAGGCGGAGCACCGGGGAGCTGTTTTTT	CAWRGRRSTGELFF